This T cell receptor beta chain comes out of a study of spatial heterogeneity in lung cancer. About the research overall: Each unique TCR and UMI combination was seen more than ten times on average in raw reads. Findings and limits, study-wide: Higher tumor mutation counts went along with higher counts of expanded intratumoral alpha and beta TCRs.

This clonotype was seen ten or more times. What it binds is unknown. Time point here: sample taken at primary tumor resection. Donors were 55 to 75 untreated early-stage non-small cell lung cancer patients. Tumor, nontumor lung or frozen PBMC supplied whole RNA, sequenced without sorting. V trimming: 1 base; J trimming: 0 bases; junction bases outside the gene matches: 3. Germline V lookup: CDR1 SGHTA, CDR2 FQGNSA. This CDR3 contains 17 residues. The study tagged each TCR cDNA molecule with a unique molecular identifier. TCRdb redid the calling of the 5' RACE reads with MiXCR, one entry per CDR3 protein. The data hold over 25,000 distinct CDR3 sequences, with about 6.6% observed a single time.

The source is a male donor with early-stage non-small cell lung cancer. Sequences were derived from lung tumor tissue, sampled at surgery. The chain couples TRBV7-2 to TRBJ2-6; TRBD1 matches 7 bases. Here the CDR3 reads CASSLGTGASGANVLTF. CDR3 nucleotide sequence: TGTGCCAGCAGCTTAGGTACAGGGGCCTCTGGGGCCAACGTCCTGACTTTC.